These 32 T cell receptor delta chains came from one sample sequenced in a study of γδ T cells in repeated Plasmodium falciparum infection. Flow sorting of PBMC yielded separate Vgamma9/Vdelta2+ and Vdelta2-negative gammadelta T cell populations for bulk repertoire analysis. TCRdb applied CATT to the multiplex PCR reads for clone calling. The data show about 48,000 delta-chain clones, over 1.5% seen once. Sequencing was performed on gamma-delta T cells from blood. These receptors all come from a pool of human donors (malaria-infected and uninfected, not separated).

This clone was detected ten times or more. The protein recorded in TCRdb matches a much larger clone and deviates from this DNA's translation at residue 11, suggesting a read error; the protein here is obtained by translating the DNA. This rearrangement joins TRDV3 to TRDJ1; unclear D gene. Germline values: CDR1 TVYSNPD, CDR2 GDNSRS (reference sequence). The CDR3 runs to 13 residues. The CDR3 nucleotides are TGTGCCTTTTCCGGCCTTTCCGCGAATAAATTCATCTTT. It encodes CAFSGLSANKFIF.

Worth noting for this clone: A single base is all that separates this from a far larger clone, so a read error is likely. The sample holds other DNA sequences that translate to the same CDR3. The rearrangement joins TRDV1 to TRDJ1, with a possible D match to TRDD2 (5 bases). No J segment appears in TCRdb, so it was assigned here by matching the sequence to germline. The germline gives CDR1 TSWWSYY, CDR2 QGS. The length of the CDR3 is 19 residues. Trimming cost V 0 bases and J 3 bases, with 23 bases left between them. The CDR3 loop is CALGELRAYPGRKADKLIF. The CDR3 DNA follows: TGTGCTCTTGGGGAACTCAGGGCCTACCCAGGGAGAAAGGCCGATAAACTCATCTTT.

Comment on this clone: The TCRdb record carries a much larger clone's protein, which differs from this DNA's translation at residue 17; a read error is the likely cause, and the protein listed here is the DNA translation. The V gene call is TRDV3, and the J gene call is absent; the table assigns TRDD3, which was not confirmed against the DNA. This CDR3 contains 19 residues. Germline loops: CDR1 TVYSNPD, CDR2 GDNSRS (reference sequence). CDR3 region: CAFRLPYWGSFTETDKPIF. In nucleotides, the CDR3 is TGTGCCTTCCGCCTTCCTTACTGGGGGTCCTTTACCGAAACCGATAAACCCATCTTT.

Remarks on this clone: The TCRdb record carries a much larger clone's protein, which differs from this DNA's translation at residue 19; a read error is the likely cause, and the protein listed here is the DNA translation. The CDR3 DNA is TGTGCTCTTGGGGAACTAGTTAATCCTACGTGGTGGTGGGGGATACGCAAGAAGGCCGATAAACTCATCTTT. Translating gives CALGELVNPTWWWGIRKKADKLIF. The chain recombines TRDV1 with TRDJ1; 11 bases are shared with TRDD3. The J gene comes from matching the DNA to germline here; TCRdb lacks it. The germline V gene encodes CDR1 TSWWSYY and CDR2 QGS. V shed 0 bases and J 3 bases; nucleotides not matched to a gene: 27. CDR3 length: 24 amino acids.

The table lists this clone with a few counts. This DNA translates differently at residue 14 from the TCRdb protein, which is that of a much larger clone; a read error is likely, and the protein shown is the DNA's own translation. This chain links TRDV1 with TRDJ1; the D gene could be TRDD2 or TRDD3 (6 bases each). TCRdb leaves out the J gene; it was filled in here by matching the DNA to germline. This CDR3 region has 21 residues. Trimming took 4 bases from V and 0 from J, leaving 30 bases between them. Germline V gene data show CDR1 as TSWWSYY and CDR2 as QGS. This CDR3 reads CALGVHPTQLCVGANTDKLIF. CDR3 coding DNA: TGTGCTCTTGGGGTCCATCCTACCCAACTGTGTGTGGGGGCCAACACCGATAAACTCATCTTT.

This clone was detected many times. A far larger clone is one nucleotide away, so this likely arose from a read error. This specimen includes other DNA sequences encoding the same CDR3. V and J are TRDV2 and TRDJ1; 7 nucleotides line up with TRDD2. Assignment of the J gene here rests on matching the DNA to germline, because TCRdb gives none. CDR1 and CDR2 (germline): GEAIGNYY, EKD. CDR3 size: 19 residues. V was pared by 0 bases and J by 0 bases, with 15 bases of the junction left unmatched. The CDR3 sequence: CACDTFSYGGYGYTDKLIF. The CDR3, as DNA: TGTGCCTGTGACACCTTTTCCTACGGGGGGTACGGGTACACCGATAAACTCATCTTT.

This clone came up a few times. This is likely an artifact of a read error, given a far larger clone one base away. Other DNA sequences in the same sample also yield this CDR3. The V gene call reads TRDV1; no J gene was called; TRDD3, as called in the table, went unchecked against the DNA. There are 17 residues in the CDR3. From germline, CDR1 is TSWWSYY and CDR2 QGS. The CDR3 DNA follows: TGTGCTCTTGGGGAGACTTCCTACCTCCCGCAAGAAGGTGGGCTCATCTTT. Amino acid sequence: CALGETSYLPQEGGLIF.

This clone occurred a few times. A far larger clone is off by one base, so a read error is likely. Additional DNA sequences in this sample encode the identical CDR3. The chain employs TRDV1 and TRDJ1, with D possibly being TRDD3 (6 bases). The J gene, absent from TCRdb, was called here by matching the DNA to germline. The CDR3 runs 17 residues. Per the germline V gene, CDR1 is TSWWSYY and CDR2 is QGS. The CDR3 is CALGETLPLYWENKLIF. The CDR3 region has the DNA TGCGCTCTTGGGGAAACTCTCCCATTGTACTGGGAGAATAAACTCATCTTT.

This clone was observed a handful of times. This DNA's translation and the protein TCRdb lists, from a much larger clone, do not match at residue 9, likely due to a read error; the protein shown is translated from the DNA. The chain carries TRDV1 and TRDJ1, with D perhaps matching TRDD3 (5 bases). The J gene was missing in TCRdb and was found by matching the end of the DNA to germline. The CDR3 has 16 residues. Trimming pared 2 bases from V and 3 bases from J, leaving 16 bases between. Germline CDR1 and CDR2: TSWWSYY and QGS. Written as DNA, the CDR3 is TGTGCTCTTGGGGAAGGCATGCGGAGATACCCCGATAAACTCATCTTT. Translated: CALGEGMRRYPDKLIF.

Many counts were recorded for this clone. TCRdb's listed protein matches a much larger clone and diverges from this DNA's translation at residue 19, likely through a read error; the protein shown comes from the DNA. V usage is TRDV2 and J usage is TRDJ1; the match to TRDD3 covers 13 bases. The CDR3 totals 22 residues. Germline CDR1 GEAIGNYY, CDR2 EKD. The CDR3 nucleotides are TGTGCCTGGCTATTTCTTTGCTCTCGGACTGGGGGATACGGAGTATGCACCGATAGACTCATCTTT. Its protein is CAWLFLCSRTGGYGVCTDRLIF.

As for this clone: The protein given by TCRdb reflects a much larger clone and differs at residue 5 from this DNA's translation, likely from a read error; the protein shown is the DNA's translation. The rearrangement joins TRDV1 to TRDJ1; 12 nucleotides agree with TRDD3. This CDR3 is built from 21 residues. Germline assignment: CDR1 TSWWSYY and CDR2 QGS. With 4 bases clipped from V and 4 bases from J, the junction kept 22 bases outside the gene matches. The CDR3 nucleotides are TGTGCTCTTGGGGGGCTACCTACCCGTACTGGGGGATACCGCATGGGCGATAAACTCATCTTT. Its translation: CALGGLPTRTGGYRMGDKLIF.

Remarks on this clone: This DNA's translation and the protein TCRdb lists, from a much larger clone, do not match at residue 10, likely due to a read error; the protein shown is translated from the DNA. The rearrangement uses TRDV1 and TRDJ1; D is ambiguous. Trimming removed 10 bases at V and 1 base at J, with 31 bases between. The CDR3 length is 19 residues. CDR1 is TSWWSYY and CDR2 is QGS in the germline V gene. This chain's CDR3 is CAPQGPFPPPYEATDKLIF. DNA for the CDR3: TGTGCTCCGCAGGGCCCTTTCCCTCCACCGTACGAGGCCACCGATAAACTCATCTTT.

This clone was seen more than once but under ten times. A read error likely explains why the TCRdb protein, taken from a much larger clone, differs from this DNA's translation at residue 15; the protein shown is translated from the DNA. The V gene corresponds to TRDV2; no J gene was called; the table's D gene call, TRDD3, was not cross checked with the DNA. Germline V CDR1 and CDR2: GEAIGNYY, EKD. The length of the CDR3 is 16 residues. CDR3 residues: CACGPGIRVVTDKLTF. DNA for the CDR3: TGTGCCTGTGGCCCGGGGATACGCGTGGTTACCGATAAACTCACCTTT.

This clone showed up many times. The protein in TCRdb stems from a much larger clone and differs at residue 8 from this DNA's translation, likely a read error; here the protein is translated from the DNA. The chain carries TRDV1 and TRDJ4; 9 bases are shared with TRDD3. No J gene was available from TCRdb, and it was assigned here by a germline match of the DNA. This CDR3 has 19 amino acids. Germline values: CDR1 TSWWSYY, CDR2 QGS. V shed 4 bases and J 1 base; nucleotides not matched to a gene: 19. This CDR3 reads CALGVSFSPRTGGDRPLIF. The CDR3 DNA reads TGTGCTCTTGGGGTGAGCTTCTCACCCCGTACTGGGGGAGACAGACCCCTGATCTTT.

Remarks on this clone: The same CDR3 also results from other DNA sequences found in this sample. CDR3 in amino acids: CACDTTPVLGDTATDKLIF. The CDR3 nucleotides read TGTGCCTGTGACACCACCCCCGTACTGGGGGACACTGCCACCGATAAACTCATCTTT. The rearrangement links TRDV2 to TRDJ1; 9 nucleotides match TRDD3. The CDR3 is 19 amino acids. V gave up 0 bases and J gave up 1 base; unmatched junction bases: 14. CDR1 and CDR2 from the germline V gene are GEAIGNYY and EKD.

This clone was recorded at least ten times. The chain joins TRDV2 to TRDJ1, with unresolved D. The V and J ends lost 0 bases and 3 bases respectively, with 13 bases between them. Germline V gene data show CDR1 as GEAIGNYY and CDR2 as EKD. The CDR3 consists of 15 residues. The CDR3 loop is CACDTVGGQSDKLIF. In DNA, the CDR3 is TGTGCCTGTGACACCGTCGGAGGTCAGTCCGATAAACTCATCTTT.

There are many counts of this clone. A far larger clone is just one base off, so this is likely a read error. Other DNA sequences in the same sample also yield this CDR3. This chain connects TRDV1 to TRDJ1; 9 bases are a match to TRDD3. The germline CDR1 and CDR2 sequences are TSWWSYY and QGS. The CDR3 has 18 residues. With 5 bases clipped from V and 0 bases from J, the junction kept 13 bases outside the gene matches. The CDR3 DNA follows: TGTGCTCTTGGGCTCAGGAGAGGGGGATACCTGTACACCGATAAACTCATCTTT. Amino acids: CALGLRRGGYLYTDKLIF.

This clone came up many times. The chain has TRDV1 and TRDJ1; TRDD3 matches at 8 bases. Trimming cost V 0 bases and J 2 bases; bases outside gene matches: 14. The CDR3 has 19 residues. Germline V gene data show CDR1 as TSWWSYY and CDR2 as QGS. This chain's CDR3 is CALGELSGGLDRETDKLIF. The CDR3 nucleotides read TGTGCTCTTGGGGAACTTTCTGGGGGACTAGACCGGGAGACCGATAAACTCATCTTT.

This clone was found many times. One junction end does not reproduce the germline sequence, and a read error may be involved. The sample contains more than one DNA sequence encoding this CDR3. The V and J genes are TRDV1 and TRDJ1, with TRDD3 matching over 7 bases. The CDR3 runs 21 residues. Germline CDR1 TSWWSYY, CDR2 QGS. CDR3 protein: CALGEPTPPLYWGMYTDKLIF. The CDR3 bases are TGTGCTCTTGGGGAACCCACCCCCCCTTTGTACTGGGGCATGTACACAGATAAACTCATCTTT.

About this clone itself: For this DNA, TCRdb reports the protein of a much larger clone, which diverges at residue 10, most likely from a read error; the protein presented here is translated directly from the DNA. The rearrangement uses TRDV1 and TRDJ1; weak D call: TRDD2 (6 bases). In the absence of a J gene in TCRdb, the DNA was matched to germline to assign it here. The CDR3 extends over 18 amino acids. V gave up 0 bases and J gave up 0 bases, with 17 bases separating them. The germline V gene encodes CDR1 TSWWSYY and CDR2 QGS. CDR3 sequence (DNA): TGTGCTCTTGGGGAACTTGACCCCTTCCCACGGCACACCGATAAACTCATCTTT. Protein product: CALGELDPFPRHTDKLIF.

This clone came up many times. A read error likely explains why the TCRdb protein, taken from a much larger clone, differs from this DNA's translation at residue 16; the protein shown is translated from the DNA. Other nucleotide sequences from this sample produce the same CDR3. The CDR3 region has the DNA TGTGCTCTTGGGACGGGGTCCTACACTACTGGGGGGTATGGGGACACCGATAAACTCATCTTT. Protein sequence: CALGTGSYTTGGYGDTDKLIF. The V and J genes are TRDV1 and TRDJ1; 8 bases agree with TRDD3. The CDR3 spans 21 residues. CDR1 and CDR2 (germline): TSWWSYY, QGS. Unmatched junction bases numbered 23, after V lost 5 bases and J lost 0 bases.

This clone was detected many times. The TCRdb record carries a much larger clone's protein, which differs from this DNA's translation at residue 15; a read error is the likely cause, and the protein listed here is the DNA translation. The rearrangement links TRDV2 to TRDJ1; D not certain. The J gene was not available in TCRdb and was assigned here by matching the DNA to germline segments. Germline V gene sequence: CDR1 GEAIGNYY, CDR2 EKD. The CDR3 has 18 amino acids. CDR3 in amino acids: CACDTKYYQPMYTDRLIF. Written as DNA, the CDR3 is TGTGCCTGTGACACGAAGTACTACCAGCCGATGTACACCGATAGACTCATCTTT.

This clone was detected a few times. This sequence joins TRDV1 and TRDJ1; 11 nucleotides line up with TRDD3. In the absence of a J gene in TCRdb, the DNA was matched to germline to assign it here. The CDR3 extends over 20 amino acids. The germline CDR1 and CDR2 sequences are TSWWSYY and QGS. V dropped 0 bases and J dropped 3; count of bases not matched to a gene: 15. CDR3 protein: CALGELKLAPGGYRADKLIF. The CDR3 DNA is TGTGCTCTTGGGGAACTAAAATTGGCTCCTGGGGGATACAGGGCCGATAAACTCATCTTT.

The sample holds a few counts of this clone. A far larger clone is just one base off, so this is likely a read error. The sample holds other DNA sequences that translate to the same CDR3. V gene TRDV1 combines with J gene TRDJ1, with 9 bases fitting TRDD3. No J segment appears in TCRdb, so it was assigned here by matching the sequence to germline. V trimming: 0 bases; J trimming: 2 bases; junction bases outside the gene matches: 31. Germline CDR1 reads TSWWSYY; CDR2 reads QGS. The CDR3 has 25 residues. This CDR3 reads CALGELWAFLRSTGGKQGETDKLIF. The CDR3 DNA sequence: TGTGCTCTTGGGGAACTATGGGCGTTCCTACGTTCCACTGGGGGAAAGCAGGGGGAGACCGATAAACTCATCTTT.

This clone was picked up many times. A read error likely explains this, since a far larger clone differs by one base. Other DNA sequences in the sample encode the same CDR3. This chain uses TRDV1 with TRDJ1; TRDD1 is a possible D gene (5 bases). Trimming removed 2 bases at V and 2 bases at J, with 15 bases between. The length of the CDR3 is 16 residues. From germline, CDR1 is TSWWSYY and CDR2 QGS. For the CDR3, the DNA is TGTGCTCTTGGGGAAGAAGAAATCTCCCTTACCGATAAACTCATCTTT. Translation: CALGEEEISLTDKLIF.

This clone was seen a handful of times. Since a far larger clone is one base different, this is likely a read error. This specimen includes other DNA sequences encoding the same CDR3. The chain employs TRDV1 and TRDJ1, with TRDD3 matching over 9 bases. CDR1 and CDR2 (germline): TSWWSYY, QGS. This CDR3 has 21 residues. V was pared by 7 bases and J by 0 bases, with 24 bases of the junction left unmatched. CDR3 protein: CALVVTITGGLQHTYTDKLIF. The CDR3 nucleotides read TGTGCTCTTGTGGTCACCATTACTGGGGGACTCCAGCACACGTACACCGATAAACTCATCTTT.

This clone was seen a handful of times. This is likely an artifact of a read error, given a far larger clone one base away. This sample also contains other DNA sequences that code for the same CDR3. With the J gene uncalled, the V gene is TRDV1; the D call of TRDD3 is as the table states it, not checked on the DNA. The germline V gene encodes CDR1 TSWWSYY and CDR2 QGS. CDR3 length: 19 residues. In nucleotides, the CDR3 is TGTGCTCTTGTCCCGACCCCCTCAGAGGGGATACGCGAGATCCGGGAGCTCATCTTT. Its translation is CALVPTPSEGIREIRELIF.

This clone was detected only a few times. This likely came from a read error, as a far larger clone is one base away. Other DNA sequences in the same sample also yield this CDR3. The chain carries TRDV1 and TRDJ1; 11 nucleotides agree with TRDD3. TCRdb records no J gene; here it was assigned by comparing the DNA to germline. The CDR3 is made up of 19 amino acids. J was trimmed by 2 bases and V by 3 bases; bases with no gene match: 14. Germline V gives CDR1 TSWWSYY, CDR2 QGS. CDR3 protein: CALGEPTADWGIGTDKLIF. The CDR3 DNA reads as TGTGCTCTTGGGGAGCCCACGGCAGACTGGGGGATAGGGACCGATAAACTCATCTTT.

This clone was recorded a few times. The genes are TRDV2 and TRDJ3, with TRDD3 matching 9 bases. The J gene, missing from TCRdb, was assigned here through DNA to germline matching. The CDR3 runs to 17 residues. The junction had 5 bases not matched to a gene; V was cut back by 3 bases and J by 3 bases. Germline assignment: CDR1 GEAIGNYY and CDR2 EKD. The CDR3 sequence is CACDPTGGNWDTRQMFF. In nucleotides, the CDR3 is TGTGCCTGTGACCCTACTGGGGGAAACTGGGACACCCGACAGATGTTTTTC.

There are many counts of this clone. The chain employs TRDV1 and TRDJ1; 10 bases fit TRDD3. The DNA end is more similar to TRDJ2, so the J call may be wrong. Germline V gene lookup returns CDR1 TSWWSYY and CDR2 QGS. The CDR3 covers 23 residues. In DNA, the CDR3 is TGTGCTCTTGGGGAACCGCTCTCTGTACTGGGGGATCCCCACCTGGGATACACCGATAAACTCTTCTTT. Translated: CALGEPLSVLGDPHLGYTDKLFF.

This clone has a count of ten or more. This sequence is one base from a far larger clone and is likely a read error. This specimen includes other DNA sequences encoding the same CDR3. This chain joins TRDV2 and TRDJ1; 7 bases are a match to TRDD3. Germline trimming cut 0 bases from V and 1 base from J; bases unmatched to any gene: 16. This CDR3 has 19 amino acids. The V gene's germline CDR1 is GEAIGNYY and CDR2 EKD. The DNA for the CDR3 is TGTGCCTGTGACACCCTGCCTCCTGGTGGATACGGAAGCACCGATAAACTCATCTTT. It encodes CACDTLPPGGYGSTDKLIF.

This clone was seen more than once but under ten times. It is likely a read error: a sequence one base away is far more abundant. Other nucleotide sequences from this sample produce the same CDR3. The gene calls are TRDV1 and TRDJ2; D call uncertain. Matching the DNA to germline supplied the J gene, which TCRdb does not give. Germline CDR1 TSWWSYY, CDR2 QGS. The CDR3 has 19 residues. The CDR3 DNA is TGTGCTCTTGGGGAACCCCTAGGTTCTAGGGTTTATTTGACAGCGCAACTCTTCTTT. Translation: CALGEPLGSRVYLTAQLFF.